The 4 T cell receptor beta chains below come from one sample, sequenced in a study of radiotherapy plus CTLA-4 blockade in lung cancer. The repertoire was sequenced with immunoSEQ multiplex PCR; TCRdb's copy has only in-frame clones and lacks some. The sample gives more than 55,000 clones, about 80% of which show up once; about 6.1% is in the top ten. The sequences come from peripheral blood, collected from a patient treated with radiotherapy plus ipilimumab. All receptors derive from a human donor with non-small cell lung cancer whose response to radiotherapy plus ipilimumab could not be evaluated.

The rearrangement links TRBV6-5 to TRBJ1-2; D not certain. This CDR3 comprises 12 residues. Germline-derived CDR1 and CDR2 are MNHEY and SVGAGI. Trimming pared 2 bases from V and 5 bases from J, leaving 6 bases between. The CDR3 DNA is TGTGCCAGCAGTTACACGGGATATGGCTACACCTTC. Amino acids: CASSYTGYGYTF.

This clone was recorded a few times. This sequence joins TRBV19 and TRBJ2-3; 8 nucleotides line up with TRBD2. CDR1 is LNHDA and CDR2 is SQIVND in the germline V gene (reference sequence). Germline trimming cut 2 bases from V and 2 bases from J; bases unmatched to any gene: 6. The CDR3 extends over 16 amino acids. CDR3 DNA sequence: TGTGCCAGTAGTATAACCCCCGGGGGGGCCACAGATACGCAGTATTTT. Translated, it gives CASSITPGGATDTQYF.

The rearrangement uses TRBV6-5 and TRBJ2-7, with D possibly being TRBD2 (5 bases). There are 13 residues in the CDR3. Germline CDR1 is MNHEY and CDR2 is SVGAGI. The V gene lost 5 bases and the J gene lost 4 bases, with 12 bases spanning the gap. CDR3 protein: CASSPPGIYEQYF. In nucleotides, the CDR3 is TGTGCCAGCAGTCCCCCGGGGATTTACGAGCAGTACTTC.

This clone is labeled medium-sized. This chain connects TRBV29-1 to TRBJ2-7, with 8 bases that match TRBD2. The CDR3 extends over 14 amino acids. Unmatched junction bases numbered 4, after V lost 3 bases and J lost 0 bases. CDR1 and CDR2 (germline): SQVTM, ANQGSEA. The chain's CDR3 is CSVEGLGNSYEQYF. The CDR3, as DNA: TGCAGCGTTGAGGGACTAGGGAACTCCTACGAGCAGTACTTC.